The entry below gives a single TCR beta chain sequence along with its context. This entry belongs to a study of cytomegalovirus exposure and HLA in healthy donors. The PCR was carried out with 60 Vbeta primers and 13 Jbeta primers. This table comes from immunoSEQ multiplex PCR, and its TCRdb copy is limited to in-frame clones, with some not included. This repertoire shows more than 90,000 clones, roughly 75% found once; its top ten account for 0.6% to 0.95%. Despite likely unrecorded immune exposures, the donors were nominally healthy at the time of sampling. This TCR derives from a woman in her fifties or sixties in good health and CMV-seronegative. Sequenced sample: PBMCs.

The DNA for the CDR3 is TGCGCCAGCAGCCAAGGAATAGGACAGGGGTCAGAGACCCAGTACTTC. Its protein product is CASSQGIGQGSETQYF. This chain connects TRBV4-1 to TRBJ2-5; TRBD1 matches 9 bases. The CDR3 runs to 16 residues. Germline CDR1 MGHRA, CDR2 YSYEKL. V lost 1 base, J lost 4 bases, and 7 bases stayed unmatched.